The 16 T cell receptor beta chains presented below share a single source sample, sequenced in a study of T cells expressing NK-cell markers. TCRdb reprocessed the 5' RACE reads; each CDR3 protein has one entry and no DNA is given. This sample carries hundreds of thousands of distinct CDR3 sequences, with approximately 3.5% going to the ten biggest clones. The sequencing sample was made of blood T cells: a sorted CD56 or NKG2C T cell subset, CD4+ or CD8+ T cells, or bulk PBMC T cells (not recorded which). The receptors stem from a man younger than 35 in good health.

The rearrangement joins TRBV10-2 to TRBJ1-1. CDR1 and CDR2 from the germline V gene are WSHSY and SAAADI. CDR3 length equals 13 residues. The CDR3 reads CATTSGQDTEAFF.

The J gene is TRBJ1-3, the V gene TRBV5-1; absent DNA, TCRdb's TRBD1 call cannot be checked. Germline loops: CDR1 SGHRS, CDR2 YFSETQ. The CDR3 length is 19 residues. CDR3 sequence reads: CASSAPGQGAHSSGNTIYF.

This CDR3 reads CASSVSADSGTAPGSQYF. The rearrangement uses TRBV9 and TRBJ2-3; lacking DNA, the TRBD2 call made by TCRdb goes unchecked. The CDR3 runs 18 residues. From germline, CDR1 is SGDLS and CDR2 YYNGEE.

J is TRBJ2-7 and V is TRBV7-8; the D call from TCRdb, TRBD1, cannot be confirmed without DNA. CDR1 SGHVS and CDR2 FQNEAQ come from the germline V gene. CDR3 length equals 15 residues. CDR3 sequence: CASSLEATAFYEQYF.

The rearrangement uses TRBV27 and TRBJ2-3; TCRdb lists TRBD1, though no DNA is available to test this call. Germline values: CDR1 MNHEY, CDR2 SMNVEV (reference sequence). This CDR3 region has 15 residues. The CDR3 protein is CASSPTGTAADTQYF.

The chain has TRBV12-3 or TRBV12-4 and TRBJ2-5; the D call of TRBD2 rests on TCRdb alone, since no DNA is present to check it. The CDR3 extends over 15 amino acids. This chain's CDR3 is CASSLNGRVQETQYF.

The CDR3 here is CSVAYVVGVTGELFF. This chain links TRBV29-1 with TRBJ2-2; the TRBD1 assignment by TCRdb is unverifiable without DNA. The CDR3 is 15 amino acids. In germline, CDR1 is SQVTM, CDR2 ANQGSEA.

The J gene is TRBJ2-1, the V gene TRBV4-2; TCRdb lists TRBD2, though no DNA is available to test this call. CDR1 is LGHNA, CDR2 YNFKEQ, per germline. The CDR3 runs to 16 residues. The CDR3: CASSPYSGGSYNEQFF.

CDR3 sequence: CASRGLVAYEQYF. The chain joins TRBV12-3 or TRBV12-4 to TRBJ2-7; TCRdb's assignment of TRBD2 cannot be checked, as there is no DNA. The CDR3 has 13 amino acids.

The rearrangement uses TRBV10-3 and TRBJ2-1; TCRdb's D gene call, TRBD2, goes unchecked for lack of DNA. The CDR3 has 15 residues. Germline CDR1 is ENHRY and CDR2 is SYGVKD. The chain's CDR3 is CAISESAGSYNEQFF.

The rearrangement links TRBV7-3 to TRBJ2-1; TCRdb gives TRBD2 as the D gene, but with no DNA this cannot be confirmed. This CDR3 comprises 18 residues. Germline loops: CDR1 SGHTA, CDR2 FQGTGA. The chain's CDR3 is CASSLTAGLAGKGNEQFF.

V gene TRBV4-3 combines with J gene TRBJ1-5. The CDR3 runs 13 residues. Germline V gene data show CDR1 as LGHNA and CDR2 as YSLEER. CDR3 sequence: CASSQDRKQPQHF.

The J gene is TRBJ1-6, the V gene TRBV15. The germline V gene has CDR1 LNHNV and CDR2 YYDKDF (reference sequence). The length of the CDR3 is 17 residues. This CDR3 is CATSRGRAGSENSPLHF.

The rearrangement uses TRBV9 and TRBJ2-1; TCRdb returns TRBD2, unconfirmable since there is no DNA. The germline V gene has CDR1 SGDLS and CDR2 YYNGEE. CDR3 length equals 16 residues. CDR3 protein: CASSVFTSGSSGEQFF.

The rearrangement joins TRBV27 to TRBJ2-7; without DNA, the TCRdb call of TRBD1 cannot be checked. Germline V gene sequence: CDR1 MNHEY, CDR2 SMNVEV (reference sequence). The CDR3 spans 14 residues. The CDR3 loop reads CASGPDRTLYEQYF.

The chain combines TRBV9 with TRBJ2-1; TCRdb reports TRBD2, a call that lacks DNA to check it against. CDR3 length: 16 amino acids. From germline, CDR1 is SGDLS and CDR2 YYNGEE. CDR3 amino acids: CASSVGWLAAPNEQFF.